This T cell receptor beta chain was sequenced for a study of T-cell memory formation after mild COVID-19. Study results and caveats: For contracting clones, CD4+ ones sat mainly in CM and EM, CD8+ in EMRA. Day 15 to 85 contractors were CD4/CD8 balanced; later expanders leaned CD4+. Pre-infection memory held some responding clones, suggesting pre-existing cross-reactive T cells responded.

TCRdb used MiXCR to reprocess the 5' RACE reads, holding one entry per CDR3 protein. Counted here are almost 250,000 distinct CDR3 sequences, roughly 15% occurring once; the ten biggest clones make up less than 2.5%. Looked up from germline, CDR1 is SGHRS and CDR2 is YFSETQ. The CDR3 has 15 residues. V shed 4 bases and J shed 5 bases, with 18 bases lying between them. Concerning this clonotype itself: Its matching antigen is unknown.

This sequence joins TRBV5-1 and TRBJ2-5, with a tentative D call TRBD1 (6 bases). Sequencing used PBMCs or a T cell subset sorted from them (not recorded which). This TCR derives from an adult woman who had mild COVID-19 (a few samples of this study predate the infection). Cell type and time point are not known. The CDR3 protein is CASSPSYREGETQYF. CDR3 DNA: TGCGCCAGCAGCCCCAGTTACAGGGAAGGGGAGACCCAGTACTTC.